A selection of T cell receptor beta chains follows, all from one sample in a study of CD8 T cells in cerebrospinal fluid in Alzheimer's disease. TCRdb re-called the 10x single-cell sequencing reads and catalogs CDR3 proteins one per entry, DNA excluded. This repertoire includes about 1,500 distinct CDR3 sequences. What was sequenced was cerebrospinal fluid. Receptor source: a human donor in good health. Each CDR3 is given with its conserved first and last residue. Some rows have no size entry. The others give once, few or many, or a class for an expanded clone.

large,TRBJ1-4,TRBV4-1,CASSPLPDRANEKLFF
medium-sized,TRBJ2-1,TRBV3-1,CASSQVAGRTYNEQFF
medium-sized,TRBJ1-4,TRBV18,CASSPNGQGRNEKLFF
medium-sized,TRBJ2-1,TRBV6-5,CATGAGSYNEQFF
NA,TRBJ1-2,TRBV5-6,CASSLVDRSNYGYTF
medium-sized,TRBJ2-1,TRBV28,CASSYLLEEDYNEQFF
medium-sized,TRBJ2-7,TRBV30,CAGIPPGALNDPQYF
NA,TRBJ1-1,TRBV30,CAWSHRGYDTEAFF
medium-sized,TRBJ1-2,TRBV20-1,CSARDSEKLGGYTF
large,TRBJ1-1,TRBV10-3,CAISVGREAFF
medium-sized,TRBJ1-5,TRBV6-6,CASSYSSSNQPQHF
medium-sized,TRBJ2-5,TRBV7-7,CASSLDRGGETQYF
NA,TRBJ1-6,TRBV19,CASTRTGSSSPLHF